This T cell receptor (beta chain) was sequenced in a study of control samples from healthy donors and cancer patients. Measured with immunoSEQ multiplex PCR; TCRdb has only the in-frame clones, and not every one. The data show about 54,000 clones, 95% to 96% seen once. J lost 3 bases, V lost 3 bases, and 3 bases had no gene match. Germline loops: CDR1 DFQATT, CDR2 SNEGSKA (reference sequence). The CDR3 consists of 14 residues. Material for sequencing was blood. The clonotype originates from a woman in her twenties or thirties in good health. The chain employs TRBV20-1 and TRBJ2-3, with 10 bases that match TRBD2. CDR3 in DNA: TGCAGTGCTAGTTCTAGCGGGAGAACAGATACGCAGTATTTT. It encodes CSASSSGRTDTQYF.